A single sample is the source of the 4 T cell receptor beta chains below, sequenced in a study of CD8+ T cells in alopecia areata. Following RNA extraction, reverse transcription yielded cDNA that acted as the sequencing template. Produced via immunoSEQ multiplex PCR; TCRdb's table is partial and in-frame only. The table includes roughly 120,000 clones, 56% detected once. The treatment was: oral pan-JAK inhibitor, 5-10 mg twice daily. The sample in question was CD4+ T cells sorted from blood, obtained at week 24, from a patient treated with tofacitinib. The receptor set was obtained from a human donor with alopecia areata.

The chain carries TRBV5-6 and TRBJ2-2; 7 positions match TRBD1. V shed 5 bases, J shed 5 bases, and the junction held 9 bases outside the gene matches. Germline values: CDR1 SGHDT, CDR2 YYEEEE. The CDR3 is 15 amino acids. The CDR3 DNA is TGTGCCAGCAGTTTCACAGGGGCAGCAACCGGGGAGCTGTTTTTT. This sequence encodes CASSFTGAATGELFF.

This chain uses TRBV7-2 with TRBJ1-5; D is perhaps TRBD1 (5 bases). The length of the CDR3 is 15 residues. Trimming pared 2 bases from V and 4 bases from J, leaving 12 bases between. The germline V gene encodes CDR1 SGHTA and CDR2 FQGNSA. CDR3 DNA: TGTGCCAGCAGCTTACAGGGAAGAGGGAATCAGCCCCAGCATTTT. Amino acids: CASSLQGRGNQPQHF.

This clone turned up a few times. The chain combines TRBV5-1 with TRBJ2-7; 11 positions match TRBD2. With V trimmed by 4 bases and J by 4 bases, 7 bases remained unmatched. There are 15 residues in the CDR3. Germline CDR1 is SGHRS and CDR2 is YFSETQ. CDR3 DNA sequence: TGCGCCAGCAGCGAGGGACTAGCGGCTTGGTACGAGCAGTACTTC. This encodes CASSEGLAAWYEQYF. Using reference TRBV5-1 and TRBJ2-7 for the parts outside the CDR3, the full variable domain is KAGVTQTPRYLIKTRGQQVTLSCSPISGHRSVSWYQQTPGQGLQFLFEYFSETQRNKGNFPGRFSGRQFSNSRSEMNVSTLELGDSALYLCASSEGLAAWYEQYFGPGTRLTVT.

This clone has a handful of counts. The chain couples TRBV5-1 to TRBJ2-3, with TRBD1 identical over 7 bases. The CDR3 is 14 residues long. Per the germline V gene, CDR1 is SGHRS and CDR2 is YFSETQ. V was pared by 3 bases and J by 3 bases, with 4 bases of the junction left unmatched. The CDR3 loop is CASSSGTATDTQYF. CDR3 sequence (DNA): TGCGCCAGCAGCTCAGGGACAGCTACAGATACGCAGTATTTT.